This record looks at one T cell receptor beta chain sequence and its context. The CDR3 is 20 residues long. Germline-derived CDR1 and CDR2 are LNHNV and YYDKDF (reference sequence). V gave up 1 base and J gave up 6 bases; unmatched junction bases: 21. Through a sample-barcoded 5' primer and a J-beta primer mix, a second PCR was run for about 6 to 12 cycles. Each cDNA was tagged by a template-switch adaptor containing 12 random nucleotides. TCRdb re-called the 5' RACE reads through MiXCR, storing one row per CDR3 protein. The table includes almost 1 million distinct CDR3 sequences, about 51% detected once. This sample was taken from a study of blood T cells in healthy people across ages.

Sequenced: blood. The TCR sequence derives from a woman in her sixties in good health. The rearrangement uses TRBV15 and TRBJ1-2; TRBD1 matches 9 bases. Written as DNA, the CDR3 is TGTGCCACCAGCAGAGTCGGCTTTAGGGGAAGAGGACAGGGGACGGATGGCTACACCTTC. It translates to CATSRVGFRGRGQGTDGYTF.